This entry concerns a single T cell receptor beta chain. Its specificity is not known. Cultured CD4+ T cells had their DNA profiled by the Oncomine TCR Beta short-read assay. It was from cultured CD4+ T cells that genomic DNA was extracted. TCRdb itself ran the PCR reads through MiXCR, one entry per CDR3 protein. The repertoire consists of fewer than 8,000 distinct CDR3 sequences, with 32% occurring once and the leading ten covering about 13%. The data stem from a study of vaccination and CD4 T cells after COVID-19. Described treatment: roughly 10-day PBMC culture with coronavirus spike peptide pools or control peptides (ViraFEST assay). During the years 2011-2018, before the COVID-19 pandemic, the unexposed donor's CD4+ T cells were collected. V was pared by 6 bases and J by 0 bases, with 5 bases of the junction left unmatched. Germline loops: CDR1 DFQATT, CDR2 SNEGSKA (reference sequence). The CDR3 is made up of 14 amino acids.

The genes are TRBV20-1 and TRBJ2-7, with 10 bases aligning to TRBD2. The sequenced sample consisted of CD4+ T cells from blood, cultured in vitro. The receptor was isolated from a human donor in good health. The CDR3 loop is CSALLAGRSYEQYF. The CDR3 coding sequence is TGCAGTGCATTACTAGCGGGGCGCTCCTACGAGCAGTACTTC.